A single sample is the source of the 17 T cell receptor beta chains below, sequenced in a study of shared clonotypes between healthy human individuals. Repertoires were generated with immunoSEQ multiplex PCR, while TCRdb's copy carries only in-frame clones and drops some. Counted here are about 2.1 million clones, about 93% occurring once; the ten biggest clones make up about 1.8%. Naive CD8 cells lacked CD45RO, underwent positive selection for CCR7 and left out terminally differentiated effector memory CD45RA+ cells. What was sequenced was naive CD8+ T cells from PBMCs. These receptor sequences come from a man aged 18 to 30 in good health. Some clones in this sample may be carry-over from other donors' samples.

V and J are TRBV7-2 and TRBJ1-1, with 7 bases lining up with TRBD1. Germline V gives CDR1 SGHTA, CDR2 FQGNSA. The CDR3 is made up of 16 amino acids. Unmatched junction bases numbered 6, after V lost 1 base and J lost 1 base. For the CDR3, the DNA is TGTGCCAGCAGCTTAGATGAGCACAGGGGGAACACTGAAGCTTTCTTT. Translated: CASSLDEHRGNTEAFF.

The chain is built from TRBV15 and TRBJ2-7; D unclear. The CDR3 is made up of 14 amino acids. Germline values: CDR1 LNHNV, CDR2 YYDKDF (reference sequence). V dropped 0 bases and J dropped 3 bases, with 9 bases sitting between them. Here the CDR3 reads CATSRDEDRYEQYF. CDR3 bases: TGTGCCACCAGCAGAGATGAGGACCGCTACGAGCAGTACTTC. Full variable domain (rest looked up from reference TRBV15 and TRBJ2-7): DAMVIQNPRYQVTQFGKPVTLSCSQTLNHNVMYWYQQKSSQAPKLLFHYYDKDFNNEADTPDNFQSRRPNTSFCFLDIRSPGLGDTAMYLCATSRDEDRYEQYFGPGTRLTVT.

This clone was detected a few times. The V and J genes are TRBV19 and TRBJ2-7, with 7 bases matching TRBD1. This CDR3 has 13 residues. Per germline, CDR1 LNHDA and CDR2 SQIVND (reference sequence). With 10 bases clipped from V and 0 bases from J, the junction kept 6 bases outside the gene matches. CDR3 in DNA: TGTGCCACCAAGGACAGGAGCTCCTACGAGCAGTACTTC. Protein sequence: CATKDRSSYEQYF.

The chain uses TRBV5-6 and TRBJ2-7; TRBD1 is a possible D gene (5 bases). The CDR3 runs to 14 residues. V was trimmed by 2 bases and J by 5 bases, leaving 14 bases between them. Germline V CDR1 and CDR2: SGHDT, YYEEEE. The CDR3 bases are TGTGCCAGCAGCTTCCCCAGGGAAGGCGACGAGCAGTACTTC. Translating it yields CASSFPREGDEQYF.

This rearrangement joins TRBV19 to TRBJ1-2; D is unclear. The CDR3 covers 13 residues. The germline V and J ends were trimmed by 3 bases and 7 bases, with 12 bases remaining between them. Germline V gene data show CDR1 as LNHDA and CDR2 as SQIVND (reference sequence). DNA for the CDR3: TGTGCCAGTAGTATGGACGTTGGAGTTGGCTACACCTTC. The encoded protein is CASSMDVGVGYTF.

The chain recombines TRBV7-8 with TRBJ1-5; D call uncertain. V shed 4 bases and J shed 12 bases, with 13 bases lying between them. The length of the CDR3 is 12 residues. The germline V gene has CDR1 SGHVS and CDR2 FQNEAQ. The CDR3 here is CASSSPTGNQHF. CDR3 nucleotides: TGTGCCAGCAGCTCCCCGACGGGAAACCAGCATTTT.

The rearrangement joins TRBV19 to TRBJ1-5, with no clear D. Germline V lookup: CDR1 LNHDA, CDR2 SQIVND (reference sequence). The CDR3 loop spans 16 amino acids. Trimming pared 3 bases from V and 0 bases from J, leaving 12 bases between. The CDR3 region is CASSIYPDTSNQPQHF. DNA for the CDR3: TGTGCCAGTAGTATCTACCCTGACACTAGCAATCAGCCCCAGCATTTT.

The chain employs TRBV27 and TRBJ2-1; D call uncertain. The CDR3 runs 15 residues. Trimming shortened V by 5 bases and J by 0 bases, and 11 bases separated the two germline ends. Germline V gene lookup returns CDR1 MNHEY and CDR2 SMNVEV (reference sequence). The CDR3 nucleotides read TGTGCCAGCAGTCCCTGGGTGAGCTCCTACAATGAGCAGTTCTTC. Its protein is CASSPWVSSYNEQFF.

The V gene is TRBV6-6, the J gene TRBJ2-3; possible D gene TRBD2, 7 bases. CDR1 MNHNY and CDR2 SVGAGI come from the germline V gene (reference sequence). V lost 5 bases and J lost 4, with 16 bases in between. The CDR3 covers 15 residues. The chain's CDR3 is CASSPNRGGSDTQYF. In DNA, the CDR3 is TGTGCCAGCAGTCCCAATAGGGGGGGCTCAGATACGCAGTATTTT.

The CDR3 bases are TGTGCCAGCAGTGGGCGGGGTCCGGGGGCGCTGACTGAAGCTTTCTTT. This encodes CASSGRGPGALTEAFF. V gene TRBV7-2 combines with J gene TRBJ1-1, with D perhaps TRBD1 (6 bases). The germline V gene has CDR1 SGHTA and CDR2 FQGNSA. The CDR3 has 16 amino acids. The V gene lost 6 bases and the J gene lost 5 bases, with 22 bases spanning the gap.

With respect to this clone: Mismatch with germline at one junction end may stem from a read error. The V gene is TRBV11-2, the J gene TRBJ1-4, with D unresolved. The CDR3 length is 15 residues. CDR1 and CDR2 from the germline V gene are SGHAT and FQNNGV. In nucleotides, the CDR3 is TGTGCCAGTAGCTTAGACCCCGGGACTAATGAAAAACTGTTTTTT. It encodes CASSLDPGTNEKLFF.

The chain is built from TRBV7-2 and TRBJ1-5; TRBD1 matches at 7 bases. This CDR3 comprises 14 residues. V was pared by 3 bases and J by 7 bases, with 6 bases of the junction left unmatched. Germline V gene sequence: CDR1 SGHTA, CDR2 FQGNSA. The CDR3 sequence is CASSLTGKRQPQHF. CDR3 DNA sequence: TGTGCCAGCAGCTTGACAGGGAAAAGGCAGCCCCAGCATTTT.

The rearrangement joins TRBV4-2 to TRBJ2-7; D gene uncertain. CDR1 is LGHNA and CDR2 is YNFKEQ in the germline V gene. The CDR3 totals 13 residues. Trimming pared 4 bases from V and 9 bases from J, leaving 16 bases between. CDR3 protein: CASSPPGVTSQYF. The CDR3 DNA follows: TGTGCCAGCAGCCCACCAGGTGTTACATCGCAGTACTTC.

The CDR3 here is CASRIDREGPNEQFF. The CDR3 DNA reads as TGTGCCAGTAGGATCGACAGGGAAGGACCCAATGAGCAGTTCTTC. The genes are TRBV19 and TRBJ2-1, with 7 bases aligning to TRBD1. V was clipped by 6 bases and J by 6 bases; unmatched bases: 11. Germline V CDR1 and CDR2: LNHDA, SQIVND (reference sequence). This CDR3 has 15 residues.

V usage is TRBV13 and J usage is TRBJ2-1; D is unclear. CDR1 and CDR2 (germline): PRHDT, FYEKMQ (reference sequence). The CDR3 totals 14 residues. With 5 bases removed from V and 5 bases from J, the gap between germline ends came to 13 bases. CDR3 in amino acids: CASSPGESHNEQFF. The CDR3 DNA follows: TGTGCCAGCAGCCCAGGAGAGTCCCACAATGAGCAGTTCTTC.

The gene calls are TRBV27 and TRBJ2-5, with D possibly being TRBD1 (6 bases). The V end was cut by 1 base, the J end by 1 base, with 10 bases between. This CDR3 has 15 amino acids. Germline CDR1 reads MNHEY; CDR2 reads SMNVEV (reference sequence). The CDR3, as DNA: TGTGCCAGCAGTTTATGGCAGGGGACCCAAGAGACCCAGTACTTC. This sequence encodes CASSLWQGTQETQYF.

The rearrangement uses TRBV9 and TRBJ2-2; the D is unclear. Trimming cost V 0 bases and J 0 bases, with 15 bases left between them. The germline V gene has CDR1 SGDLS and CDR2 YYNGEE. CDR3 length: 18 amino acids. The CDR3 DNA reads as TGTGCCAGCAGCGTAGCTCCCGCTGTCCCGGCGAACACCGGGGAGCTGTTTTTT. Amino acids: CASSVAPAVPANTGELFF.